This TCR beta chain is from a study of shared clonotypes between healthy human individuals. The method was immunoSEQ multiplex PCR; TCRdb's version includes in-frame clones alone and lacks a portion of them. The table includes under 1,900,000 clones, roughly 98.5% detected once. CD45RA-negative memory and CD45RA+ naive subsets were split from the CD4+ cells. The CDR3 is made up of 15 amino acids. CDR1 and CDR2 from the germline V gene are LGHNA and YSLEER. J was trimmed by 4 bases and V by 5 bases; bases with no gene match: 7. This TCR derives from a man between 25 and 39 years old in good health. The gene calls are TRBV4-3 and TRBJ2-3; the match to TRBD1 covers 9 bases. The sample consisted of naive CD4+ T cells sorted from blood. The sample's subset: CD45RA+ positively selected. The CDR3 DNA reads TGCGCCAGCAGCAGAACAGGGGGCGAGTCAGATACGCAGTATTTT. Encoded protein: CASSRTGGESDTQYF.